This TCR beta chain was sequenced during a study of vaccination and CD4 T cells after COVID-19. The Oncomine TCR Beta short-read assay sequenced DNA from cultured CD4+ T cells. TCRdb itself ran the PCR reads through MiXCR, one entry per CDR3 protein. The data contain 20,000 to 30,000 distinct CDR3 sequences, roughly 62% of them singletons. The length of the CDR3 is 13 residues. Trimming shortened V by 3 bases and J by 2 bases, and 10 bases separated the two germline ends. The V gene's germline CDR1 is DFQATT and CDR2 SNEGSKA (reference sequence). The study, taken as a whole, reports: Counts of SARS-CoV-2-reactive clonotypes had a median that went from approximately 23 to 38, a nonsignificant change. Spike mono-reactivity was evident in 304 of the 307 vaccine-specific clones derived from convalescent patients.

As to treatment: roughly 10-day PBMC culture with coronavirus spike peptide pools or control peptides (ViraFEST assay). ViraFEST expanded antigen-specific T cells with peptide pools, then sequenced TCRs. Remarks on this clonotype: What it recognizes is unknown.

The genes are TRBV20-1 and TRBJ1-2, with D hard to call. The specimen was CD4+ T cells from blood, cultured in vitro, collected after SARS-CoV-2 vaccination. The sequence derives from a human donor who received a COVID-19 vaccine. CDR3 region: CSARVGSNYGYTF. The CDR3 DNA sequence: TGCAGTGCTAGGGTAGGGTCAAACTATGGCTACACCTTC.